This T cell receptor beta chain was identified during a study of blood T cell repertoires in COVID-19. About the study: Sample material is recorded as cDNA or gDNA derived from T cells, B-cell-depleted T cells, or PBMCs.

CDR3 length: 16 amino acids. Trimming took 3 bases from V and 2 from J; bases not matched to a gene: 4. Germline V gene data show CDR1 as SGHVS and CDR2 as FNYEAQ. Exposed participants encountered a COVID-19 case during the 2 weeks preceding study entry. Authors' analysis steps: Amplifying reference gene primers gave estimates of nucleated cell counts. Profiled with immunoSEQ multiplex PCR; TCRdb holds only in-frame clones, not every one. V, J and clone size are taken as reported in that table, and D and trimming were inferred from the DNA itself. The profile shows over 200,000 clones, 90% of them singletons.

The sample comprised PBMCs or T cells enriched from blood (not recorded which). This receptor was identified in a man aged 25 to 40 who had been exposed to COVID-19. The chain carries TRBV7-6 and TRBJ2-5; 12 bases map to TRBD2. The chain's CDR3 is CASSFPLAGGQETQYF. CDR3 nucleotides: TGTGCCAGCAGCTTTCCTCTAGCGGGGGGGCAAGAGACCCAGTACTTC.